What follows are 27 T cell receptor beta chains derived from one specimen sequenced in a study of human T cells and chemical hapten exposure listed by TCRdb under 2021. The time point tag for this specimen amounts to: patch test 1, 2 weeks after DPC sensitization. Sample treatment or condition, as interpreted from the label and publication: therapeutic diphenylcyclopropenone sensitization with weekly scalp DPC. Library construction relied on RACE. Instrument on record: NextSeq 500. TCRdb redid the processing of the public reads, applying fastp at Q25 and MiXCR, and retained in-frame beta chains. Under each unique CDR3 protein, matching rows form one entry showing the most common genes and DNA. This sample comprises 300,000 to 350,000 distinct CDR3 sequences, approximately 6.3% of them detected only once. About 8% of the sample is held by the ten biggest clonotypes. The sample in question was whole blood, obtained in connection with sensitization to the hapten diphenylcyclopropenone (DPC). These receptors all stem from a woman aged 18-30 years with alopecia areata. Some clones in this sample may be carry-over from other donors' samples.

The chain couples TRBV20-1 to TRBJ1-2, with 7 bases that match TRBD1. The CDR3 loop spans 13 amino acids. Germline V CDR1 and CDR2: DFQATT, SNEGSKA (reference sequence). Germline trimming cut 6 bases from V and 8 bases from J; bases unmatched to any gene: 12. The CDR3 loop reads CSAIVDRAGGYTF. The CDR3 DNA reads TGCAGTGCCATAGTAGACAGGGCGGGAGGCTACACCTTC.

This clonotype has a count of ten or more. This chain connects TRBV12-3 or TRBV12-4 to TRBJ1-5; D gene uncertain. The CDR3 spans 15 residues. Deletions cut 3 bases from V and 4 bases from J, with 13 bases between. DNA of the CDR3: TGTGCCAGCAGTTTTTTGACTGACCCAAATCAGCCCCAGCATTTT. Translation: CASSFLTDPNQPQHF.

This sequence joins TRBV6-2 or TRBV6-3 and TRBJ2-6; 7 positions agree with TRBD2. Germline V CDR1 and CDR2: MNHEY, SVGEGT. The CDR3 is made up of 14 amino acids. Trimming removed 7 bases from V and 2 bases from J; junction bases left unmatched: 2. CDR3 nucleotides: TGTGCCAGCATCGGGGGGACTGGGGCCAACGTCCTGACTTTC. As protein: CASIGGTGANVLTF.

This clonotype has at least ten counts. CDR3 in amino acids: CASSNRVKGYEQYF. CDR3 DNA sequence: TGTGCCAGCAGCAACAGGGTGAAGGGGTACGAGCAGTACTTC. The V gene is TRBV6-2 or TRBV6-3, the J gene TRBJ2-7; D perhaps matches TRBD1 (6 bases). CDR1 is MNHEY and CDR2 is SVGEGT in the germline V gene. The CDR3 spans 14 residues. V was shortened by 6 bases and J by 4 bases, with 16 bases between the two germline ends.

Ten or more counts support this clonotype. V and J are TRBV7-2 and TRBJ1-6; no definite D call. Germline loops: CDR1 SGHTA, CDR2 FQGNSA. The CDR3 has 15 residues. With 3 bases removed from V and 5 bases from J, the gap between germline ends came to 11 bases. The CDR3 protein is CASSFTGRHNSPLHF. The CDR3 coding sequence is TGTGCCAGCAGCTTCACCGGGAGGCATAATTCACCCCTCCACTTT.

The V call is TRBV27, the J call TRBJ1-5; D possibly corresponds to TRBD1 (5 bases). The CDR3 has 14 amino acids. Trimming took off 3 bases at V and 5 bases at J, with 11 bases between the two ends. CDR1 MNHEY and CDR2 SMNVEV come from the germline V gene (reference sequence). The CDR3 spells CASSLRDGDQPQHF. The CDR3 DNA follows: TGTGCCAGCAGTTTGAGGGACGGCGATCAGCCCCAGCATTTT.

In this sample, this clonotype turned up a few times. V gene TRBV18 combines with J gene TRBJ1-2, with D possibly being TRBD1 (5 bases). Germline loops: CDR1 KGHSH, CDR2 LQKENI. This CDR3 is built from 14 residues. V lost 3 bases and J 6 bases, leaving 14 bases between the germline ends. CDR3 amino acids: CASSPTGLTDGYTF. CDR3 sequence (DNA): TGTGCCAGCTCACCCACGGGACTGACAGATGGCTACACCTTC.

This clonotype has a handful of counts. This chain links TRBV28 with TRBJ1-1, with D maybe TRBD1 (5 bases). This CDR3 is built from 14 residues. V dropped 10 bases and J dropped 4 bases, with 19 bases sitting between them. The germline V gene has CDR1 MDHEN and CDR2 SYDVKM. This chain's CDR3 is CATWDGPGGTEAFF. The CDR3 nucleotides read TGTGCCACCTGGGACGGCCCTGGGGGCACTGAAGCTTTCTTT.

The chain employs TRBV12-3 or TRBV12-4 and TRBJ2-3; 12 nucleotides agree with TRBD2. There are 22 residues in the CDR3. J lost 3 bases, V lost 6 bases, and 25 bases had no gene match. The CDR3 here is CASSPLKFLTSGGKKGTDTQYF. CDR3 in DNA: TGTGCCAGCAGCCCGCTGAAATTTCTGACTAGCGGGGGAAAAAAAGGGACAGATACGCAGTATTTT.

The chain uses TRBV2 and TRBJ1-5; TRBD1 matches 9 bases. The CDR3 is 15 amino acids. V shed 6 bases and J 5 bases; nucleotides not matched to a gene: 8. CDR1 and CDR2 (germline): SNHLY, FYNNEI. CDR3 sequence: CASREGQGPDQPQHF. CDR3 sequence (DNA): TGTGCCAGCAGGGAGGGACAGGGCCCTGATCAGCCCCAGCATTTT.

The chain is built from TRBV6-5 and TRBJ1-3, with D perhaps matching TRBD1 (6 bases). This CDR3 has 17 residues. The germline V gene has CDR1 MNHEY and CDR2 SVGAGI. Trimming removed 2 bases from V and 4 bases from J, with 18 bases in between. The CDR3 protein is CASSYGTGTTGGNTIYF. DNA for the CDR3: TGTGCCAGCAGTTACGGAACAGGGACAACAGGAGGAAACACCATATATTTT.

This clonotype has at least ten counts. This chain uses TRBV18 with TRBJ2-7; TRBD2 matches 15 bases. The CDR3 extends over 17 amino acids. The V gene end was trimmed by 5 bases and the J gene end by 6 bases; junction bases not matched to a gene: 11. In germline, CDR1 is KGHSH, CDR2 LQKENI. CDR3 sequence reads: CASSSGLAGGPSGEQYF. Here the CDR3 DNA reads TGTGCCAGCTCATCCGGACTAGCGGGGGGGCCTTCGGGCGAGCAGTACTTC.

The CDR3 is CASSWMAGGLLTDTQYF. CDR3 nucleotide sequence: TGTGCCAGCAGCTGGATGGCGGGGGGGTTACTAACAGATACGCAGTATTTT. The V call is TRBV7-2, the J call TRBJ2-3, with 9 bases that match TRBD2. The CDR3 totals 17 residues. Per germline, CDR1 SGHTA and CDR2 FQGNSA. V was clipped by 4 bases and J by 3 bases; unmatched bases: 11.

This clonotype was counted only a few times. The junction departs from germline at one end; a sequencing error may be responsible. V usage is TRBV12-3 or TRBV12-4 and J usage is TRBJ2-7; 7 bases match TRBD1. There are 15 residues in the CDR3. The DNA of the CDR3 is TGTGCCAGCAGCTTAGGGACAGCCCACTCCTACGAGCAGTACTTC. Translation gives CASSLGTAHSYEQYF.

There are many counts of this clonotype. One end of the junction varies from germline; a read error may be responsible. The chain carries TRBV29-1 and TRBJ2-3; tentative D call: TRBD1 (5 bases). This CDR3 is built from 18 residues. Germline V CDR1 and CDR2: SQVTM, ANQGSEA. The CDR3 sequence is CSVEGAADNFSSTDTQYF. The CDR3 DNA sequence: TGCAGCGTCGAAGGGGCGGCAGACAATTTTTCTAGCACAGATACGCAGTATTTT.

At least ten counts were recorded for this clonotype. The gene calls are TRBV4-1 and TRBJ1-2; 8 bases fit TRBD1. The CDR3 has 13 amino acids. Germline CDR1 is MGHRA and CDR2 is YSYEKL. V dropped 3 bases and J dropped 5; count of bases not matched to a gene: 2. Here the CDR3 DNA reads TGCGCCAGCAGCCAGACAGGGGAGTATGGCTACACCTTC. As protein: CASSQTGEYGYTF.

V usage is TRBV12-3 or TRBV12-4 and J usage is TRBJ1-5; 8 bases align to TRBD1. J lost 5 bases, V lost 5 bases, and 8 bases had no gene match. The CDR3 is 15 residues long. The CDR3: CASSPEDRVDQPQHF. The CDR3 DNA reads TGTGCCAGCAGTCCCGAGGACAGGGTCGATCAGCCCCAGCATTTT.

The sample holds a few counts of this clonotype. This chain joins TRBV7-2 and TRBJ2-3; no firm D call. Trimming removed 1 base at V and 8 bases at J, with 13 bases between. This CDR3 contains 14 residues. CDR1 is SGHTA, CDR2 FQGNSA, per germline. CDR3 sequence: CASSLEGTVGTQYF. DNA for the CDR3: TGTGCCAGCAGCTTAGAGGGCACCGTGGGTACGCAGTATTTT.

This chain links TRBV18 with TRBJ1-1; D perhaps matches TRBD1 (5 bases). With 1 base removed from V and 0 bases from J, the gap between germline ends came to 9 bases. There are 15 residues in the CDR3. Germline loops: CDR1 KGHSH, CDR2 LQKENI. The CDR3 DNA reads TGTGCCAGCTCACCACAGCAGGACATGAACACTGAAGCTTTCTTT. It is translated as CASSPQQDMNTEAFF. Full variable domain (rest looked up from reference TRBV18 and TRBJ1-1): NAGVMQNPRHLVRRRGQEARLRCSPMKGHSHVYWYRQLPEEGLKFMVYLQKENIIDESGMPKERFSAEFPKEGPSILRIQQVVRGDSAAYFCASSPQQDMNTEAFFGQGTRLTVV.

This clonotype has at least ten counts. This rearrangement joins TRBV18 to TRBJ2-5; D is undetermined. The germline gives CDR1 KGHSH, CDR2 LQKENI. This CDR3 has 15 residues. V lost 0 bases to trimming and J lost 2 bases, with 10 bases between them. CDR3 sequence: CASSPPVPRQETQYF. For the CDR3, the DNA is TGTGCCAGCTCACCACCGGTTCCCCGTCAAGAGACCCAGTACTTC.

This clonotype was counted many times. The V call is TRBV11-3, the J call TRBJ1-2; 8 nucleotides align to TRBD1. The CDR3 contains 14 residues. Germline V gives CDR1 SGHNT, CDR2 YENEEA. V shed 6 bases, J shed 4 bases, and the junction held 7 bases outside the gene matches. CDR3 bases: TGTGCCAGCAGTTCGGACAGGGCTGGCTATGGCTACACCTTC. Translating it yields CASSSDRAGYGYTF.

This clonotype came up a few times. The rearrangement joins TRBV20-1 to TRBJ2-1; D not certain. Looked up from germline, CDR1 is DFQATT and CDR2 is SNEGSKA (reference sequence). V shed 1 base and J shed 2 bases, with 9 bases lying between them. The CDR3 consists of 14 residues. The DNA for the CDR3 is TGCAGTGCTAGAGGGCTCGTGCCCTACAATGAGCAGTTCTTC. Amino acid sequence: CSARGLVPYNEQFF.

The chain couples TRBV3-1 to TRBJ1-1; 8 positions agree with TRBD1. The germline gives CDR1 LGHDT, CDR2 YNNKEL (reference sequence). The CDR3 runs to 13 residues. The trim removed 6 bases at V and 5 bases at J, leaving 5 bases unmatched. The DNA for the CDR3 is TGTGCCAGCAGACCACAGGGGGGGACTGAAGCTTTCTTT. Translated: CASRPQGGTEAFF.

This clonotype occurred a few times. This chain links TRBV7-2 with TRBJ2-1; 9 nucleotides line up with TRBD2. The junction had 10 bases not matched to a gene; V was cut back by 5 bases and J by 5 bases. The CDR3 has 16 residues. CDR1 and CDR2 from the germline V gene are SGHTA and FQGNSA. In nucleotides, the CDR3 is TGTGCCAGCAGCGAGGAGCGGGGGGTTTGGGACAATGAGCAGTTCTTC. Protein: CASSEERGVWDNEQFF.

This clonotype was observed a handful of times. The chain joins TRBV9 to TRBJ2-3; no definite D call. Germline V lookup: CDR1 SGDLS, CDR2 YYNGEE. This CDR3 contains 14 residues. V gave up 0 bases and J gave up 6 bases, with 11 bases separating them. The CDR3 nucleotides are TGTGCCAGCAGCGTAGGGGTACCGACGGATACGCAGTATTTT. It specifies CASSVGVPTDTQYF.

The J gene is TRBJ1-5, the V gene TRBV12-3 or TRBV12-4, with 7 bases lining up with TRBD1. J was trimmed by 3 bases and V by 0 bases; bases with no gene match: 2. This CDR3 has 15 amino acids. The CDR3 reads CASSLAGQLNQPQHF. CDR3 nucleotide sequence: TGTGCCAGCAGTTTAGCGGGACAGCTCAATCAGCCCCAGCATTTT.

This chain uses TRBV6-2 or TRBV6-3 with TRBJ1-5; 8 nucleotides line up with TRBD1. Looked up from germline, CDR1 is MNHEY and CDR2 is SVGEGT. V shed 2 bases, J shed 6 bases, and the junction held 9 bases outside the gene matches. The CDR3 length is 16 residues. CDR3 nucleotide sequence: TGTGCCAGCAGTTACGGAGGACAGGGCGAAAGTCAGCCCCAGCATTTT. Translating gives CASSYGGQGESQPQHF.